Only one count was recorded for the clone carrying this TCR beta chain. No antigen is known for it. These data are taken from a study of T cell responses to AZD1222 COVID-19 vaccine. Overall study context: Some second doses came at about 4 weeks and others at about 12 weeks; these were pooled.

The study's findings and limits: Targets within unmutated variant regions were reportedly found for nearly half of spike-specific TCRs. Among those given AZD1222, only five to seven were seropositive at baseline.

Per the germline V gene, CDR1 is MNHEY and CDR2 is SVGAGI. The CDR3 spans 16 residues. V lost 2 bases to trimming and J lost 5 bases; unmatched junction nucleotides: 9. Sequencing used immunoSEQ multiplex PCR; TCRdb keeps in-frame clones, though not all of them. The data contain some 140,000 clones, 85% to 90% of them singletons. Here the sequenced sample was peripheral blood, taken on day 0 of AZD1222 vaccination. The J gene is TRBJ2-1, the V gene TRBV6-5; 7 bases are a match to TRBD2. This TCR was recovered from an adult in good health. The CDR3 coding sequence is TGTGCCAGCAGTTACCAAGCTATTAGCGGGCACAATGAGCAGTTCTTC. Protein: CASSYQAISGHNEQFF.